Presented here are 16 T cell receptor beta chains from one specimen sequenced in a study of T cells after yellow fever vaccination. TCRdb re-called the 5' RACE reads with MiXCR, one entry per CDR3 protein. The sample records some 200,000 distinct CDR3 sequences, 3% to 4% being singletons. Source: CD4+ T cells sorted from PBMCs, taken 10 days after the yellow fever booster vaccination. The receptors derive from a man aged 18 to 29 who received the YFV17D yellow fever vaccine.

This clonotype was counted between two and nine times. CDR3 protein: CAIASGQGAITDTQYF. In nucleotides, the CDR3 is TGTGCCATCGCCTCCGGACAGGGGGCGATTACAGATACGCAGTATTTT. The rearrangement joins TRBV7-3 to TRBJ2-3; the match to TRBD1 covers 11 bases. The CDR3 spans 16 residues. The V and J ends lost 10 bases and 3 bases, in that order; junction bases with no gene match: 12. Germline V gene lookup returns CDR1 SGHTA and CDR2 FQGTGA.

This clonotype was detected many times. The genes are TRBV10-2 and TRBJ1-2, with 8 bases identical to TRBD1. The V gene's germline CDR1 is WSHSY and CDR2 SAAADI. J gave up 9 bases and V 6 bases, and 9 bases lay outside the gene matches. The CDR3 totals 13 residues. This chain's CDR3 is CASSPSGGASYTF. The CDR3, as DNA: TGCGCCAGCAGCCCATCAGGGGGCGCAAGCTACACCTTC.

V gene TRBV12-3 or TRBV12-4 combines with J gene TRBJ2-5; maybe TRBD1 (6 bases). Trimming cost V 2 bases and J 0 bases, with 7 bases left between them. The CDR3 is made up of 14 amino acids. CDR3 sequence: CASSLYRDQETQYF. CDR3 DNA: TGTGCCAGCAGTTTATACAGGGACCAAGAGACCCAGTACTTC.

CDR3 sequence: CASSSPGSYGYTF. Written as DNA, the CDR3 is TGTGCCAGCAGCTCGCCAGGGAGCTATGGCTACACCTTC. The rearrangement links TRBV7-3 to TRBJ1-2; possibly TRBD1 for D (5 bases). The CDR3 spans 13 residues. V lost 4 bases and J lost 4, with 10 bases in between. Germline assignment: CDR1 SGHTA and CDR2 FQGTGA.

This clonotype was counted many times. The CDR3 DNA follows: TGTGCCAGCAGCTTCGGGACAGGGCGTTCACCCCTCCACTTT. The encoded protein is CASSFGTGRSPLHF. The V gene is TRBV11-2, the J gene TRBJ1-6; 9 nucleotides line up with TRBD1. Germline V gene sequence: CDR1 SGHAT, CDR2 FQNNGV. With 3 bases clipped from V and 9 bases from J, the junction kept 3 bases outside the gene matches. The CDR3 loop spans 14 amino acids.

V is TRBV20-1 and J is TRBJ2-2, with D hard to call. Germline V gene lookup returns CDR1 DFQATT and CDR2 SNEGSKA (reference sequence). V was pared by 0 bases and J by 0 bases, with 20 bases between. The CDR3 runs 19 residues. The CDR3 DNA reads TGCAGTGCTAGAGATCTCGGCGGTCCAGGTACTTCGAACACCGGGGAGCTGTTTTTT. Translating it yields CSARDLGGPGTSNTGELFF.

The V and J genes are TRBV28 and TRBJ1-5, with D possibly matching TRBD1 (5 bases). The V and J ends lost 6 bases and 0 bases respectively, with 15 bases between them. The CDR3 totals 16 residues. Germline loops: CDR1 MDHEN, CDR2 SYDVKM. CDR3 bases: TGTGCCAGCAGGGTAGGGGACGGCCGTAGCAATCAGCCCCAGCATTTT. As protein: CASRVGDGRSNQPQHF.

The chain links TRBV20-1 to TRBJ2-1; TRBD2 matches at 11 bases. This CDR3 contains 15 residues. Germline V gene lookup returns CDR1 DFQATT and CDR2 SNEGSKA (reference sequence). V lost 4 bases to trimming and J lost 7 bases; unmatched junction nucleotides: 9. CDR3 in amino acids: CSATHSGGVNNEQFF. In DNA form, the CDR3 reads TGCAGTGCTACCCATAGCGGGGGGGTCAATAATGAGCAGTTCTTC.

This clonotype showed up many times. This CDR3 reads CASSLNRAETQYF. CDR3 sequence (DNA): TGTGCCAGCAGCTTGAACAGGGCCGAGACCCAGTACTTC. The chain links TRBV5-4 to TRBJ2-5, with a possible D match to TRBD1 (6 bases). The germline V gene has CDR1 SGHNT and CDR2 YYREEE (reference sequence). The CDR3 has 13 amino acids. With 1 base removed from V and 5 bases from J, the gap between germline ends came to 9 bases.

This clonotype came up a few times. The chain uses TRBV7-9 and TRBJ2-6, with 10 bases identical to TRBD1. V dropped 5 bases and J dropped 2; count of bases not matched to a gene: 9. The germline V gene encodes CDR1 SEHNR and CDR2 FQNEAQ (reference sequence). The CDR3 spans 18 residues. The DNA of the CDR3 is TGTGCCAGCAGCCGCCCCTGGACAGGGGGGACTGGGGCCAACGTCCTGACTTTC. As protein: CASSRPWTGGTGANVLTF.

The chain combines TRBV20-1 with TRBJ2-3, with 8 nucleotides matching TRBD2. V gave up 3 bases and J gave up 3 bases; unmatched junction bases: 11. The CDR3 extends over 16 amino acids. Germline V gene lookup returns CDR1 DFQATT and CDR2 SNEGSKA (reference sequence). Written as DNA, the CDR3 is TGCAGTGCTAGTCCCCCTACGGGACTAGGTACAGATACGCAGTATTTT. This codes for CSASPPTGLGTDTQYF.

This chain links TRBV6-5 with TRBJ1-4; D is ambiguous. Germline-derived CDR1 and CDR2 are MNHEY and SVGAGI. There are 14 residues in the CDR3. Trimming stripped 4 bases from V and 8 bases from J, with 14 bases between. The CDR3 loop reads CASSSGVVREKLFF. DNA of the CDR3: TGTGCCAGCAGTTCTGGGGTCGTTCGGGAAAAACTGTTTTTT.

This clonotype was counted many times. CDR3 in DNA: TGTGCCATCACGACAGGGGGGGAAGCTTTCTTT. Its translation: CAITTGGEAFF. The rearrangement links TRBV6-6 to TRBJ1-1; TRBD1 matches at 9 bases. This CDR3 has 11 amino acids. V was clipped by 10 bases and J by 8 bases; unmatched bases: 5. Germline V gene sequence: CDR1 MNHNY, CDR2 SVGAGI (reference sequence).

There are many counts of this clonotype. This rearrangement joins TRBV29-1 to TRBJ1-1; weak D call: TRBD1 (5 bases). Trimming left V 7 bases short and J 2 bases short, with 17 bases between. CDR1 is SQVTM and CDR2 is ANQGSEA in the germline V gene. This CDR3 has 14 amino acids. CDR3 bases: TGCAGCGCCAGGATCAGGGACTTAAACACTGAAGCTTTCTTT. It translates to CSARIRDLNTEAFF.

The J gene is TRBJ1-5, the V gene TRBV19; D uncertain. Trimming stripped 5 bases from V and 0 bases from J, with 11 bases between. Germline CDR1 reads LNHDA; CDR2 reads SQIVND (reference sequence). The CDR3 is 15 residues long. The CDR3, as DNA: TGTGCCAGTAGTGTGGCACATACTAGCAATCAGCCCCAGCATTTT. This codes for CASSVAHTSNQPQHF.

V and J are TRBV28 and TRBJ2-2; 7 bases match TRBD2. The CDR3 contains 11 residues. From germline, CDR1 is MDHEN and CDR2 SYDVKM. V trimming: 10 bases; J trimming: 9 bases; junction bases outside the gene matches: 5. CDR3 in amino acids: CATGGGRELFF. CDR3 sequence (DNA): TGTGCCACCGGCGGGGGTCGGGAGCTGTTTTTT.